This is a list of T cell receptor beta chains from one sample in a study of cytomegalovirus exposure and HLA in healthy donors. Produced via immunoSEQ multiplex PCR; TCRdb's table is partial and in-frame only. This table has 75,000 to 100,000 clones, roughly four fifths appearing once. Sequencing used PBMCs. All receptors come from a man under 40 in good health and CMV-seronegative. The conserved cysteine and the conserved F or W are not part of the CDR3 here. Each record gives: J gene, V gene, CDR3 protein.

TRBJ2-7 | TRBV9 | ASSLTSGGSYEQY
TRBJ2-3 | TRBV29-1 | SVSTLAGMGTDTQY
TRBJ2-1 | TRBV5-4 | ASSLEGARQF
TRBJ1-4 | TRBV7-9 | ASSLGDRGTNEKLF
TRBJ1-1 | TRBV6-6 | ASESQGRKEAF
TRBJ2-7 | TRBV11-2 | ASSSDRATTYEQY
TRBJ2-3 | TRBV12-5 | ASVPPLAGGPSGTDTQY
TRBJ2-5 | TRBV5-4 | ASSLAGGMRETQY
TRBJ2-1 | TRBV7-9 | ASSLPSPGSEQF
TRBJ2-1 | TRBV14 | ASSQMTGTRSSYNEQF
TRBJ2-5 | TRBV9 | ASSPPRTGKETQY
TRBJ1-2 | TRBV10-1 | ASSEVQGSGYT
TRBJ2-1 | TRBV7-9 | ASSLGVRGGPEDEQF
TRBJ1-2 | TRBV4-3 | ASSQVLQGNYGYT
TRBJ2-5 | TRBV5-6 | ASSLQTGSETQY
TRBJ1-1 | TRBV5-4 | ASSSDRGLMNTEAF
TRBJ1-1 | TRBV7-9 | ASSLARGTEAF
TRBJ2-2 | TRBV19 | ASSMRTSGTNTGELF
TRBJ2-7 | TRBV13 | ASSLVASISMHEQY
TRBJ1-4 | TRBV2 | ASTRQGRREKLF
TRBJ2-3 | TRBV5-1 | ASAETPGGPPDTQY
TRBJ1-2 | TRBV7-9 | ASSRPDRATDSL
TRBJ1-4 | TRBV19 | ASSARGTGDEKLF
TRBJ1-1 | TRBV18 | ASSRGGMDTEAF
TRBJ1-1 | TRBV2 | ASTRRLEAF
TRBJ2-5 | TRBV7-6 | ASSLEGPAGEETQY
TRBJ2-1 | TRBV5-4 | ASSLGGLADNEQF
TRBJ2-7 | TRBV9 | ASSAHQGALSYEQY
TRBJ2-2 | TRBV7-8 | ASSLSGFVRLVDTGELF
TRBJ1-2 | TRBV9 | ASSVTGGVYGYT
TRBJ2-7 | TRBV21-1 | ASSSPPDSVCEQY
TRBJ1-2 | TRBV18 | ASSPGQFGYT
TRBJ1-2 | TRBV5-4 | ASSSGLGGEGYT